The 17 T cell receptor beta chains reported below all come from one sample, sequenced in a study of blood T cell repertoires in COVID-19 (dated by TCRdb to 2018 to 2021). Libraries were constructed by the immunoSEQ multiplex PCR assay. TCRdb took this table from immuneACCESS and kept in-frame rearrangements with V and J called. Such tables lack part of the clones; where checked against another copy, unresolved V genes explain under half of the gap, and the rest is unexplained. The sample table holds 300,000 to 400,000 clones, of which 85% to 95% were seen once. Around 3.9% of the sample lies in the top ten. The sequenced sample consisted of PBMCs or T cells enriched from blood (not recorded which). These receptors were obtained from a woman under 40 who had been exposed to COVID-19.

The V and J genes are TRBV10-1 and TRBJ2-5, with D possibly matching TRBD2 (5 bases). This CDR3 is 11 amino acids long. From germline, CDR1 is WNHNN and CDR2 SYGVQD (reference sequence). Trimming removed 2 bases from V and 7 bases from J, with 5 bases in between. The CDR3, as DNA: TGCGCCAGCAGTGAGGGGAGGACCCAGTACTTC. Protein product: CASSEGRTQYF.

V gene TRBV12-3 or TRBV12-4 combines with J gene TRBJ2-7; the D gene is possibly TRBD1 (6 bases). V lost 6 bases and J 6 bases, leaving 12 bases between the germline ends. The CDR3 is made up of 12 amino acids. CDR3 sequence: CASSRTGFEQYF. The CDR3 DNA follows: TGTGCCAGCAGCCGTACAGGGTTCGAGCAGTACTTC.

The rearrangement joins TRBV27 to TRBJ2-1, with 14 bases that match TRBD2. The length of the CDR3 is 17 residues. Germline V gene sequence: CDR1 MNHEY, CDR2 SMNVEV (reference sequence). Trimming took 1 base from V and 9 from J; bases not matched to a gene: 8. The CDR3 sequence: CASSLLGLAGDLTEQFF. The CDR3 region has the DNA TGTGCCAGCAGTTTATTGGGACTAGCGGGGGATTTGACTGAGCAGTTCTTC.

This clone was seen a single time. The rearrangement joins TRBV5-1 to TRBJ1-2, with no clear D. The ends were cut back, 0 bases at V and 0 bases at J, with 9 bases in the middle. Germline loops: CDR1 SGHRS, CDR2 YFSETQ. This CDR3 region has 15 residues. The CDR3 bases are TGCGCCAGCAGCTTGGTCGGAGGGTCTAACTATGGCTACACCTTC. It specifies CASSLVGGSNYGYTF.

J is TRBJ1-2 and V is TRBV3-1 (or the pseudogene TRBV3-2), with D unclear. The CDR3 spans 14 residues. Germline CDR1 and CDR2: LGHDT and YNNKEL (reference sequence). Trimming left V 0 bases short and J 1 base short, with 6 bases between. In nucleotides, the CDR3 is TGTGCCAGCAGCCAAGATATCAGTAACTATGGCTACACCTTC. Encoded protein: CASSQDISNYGYTF.

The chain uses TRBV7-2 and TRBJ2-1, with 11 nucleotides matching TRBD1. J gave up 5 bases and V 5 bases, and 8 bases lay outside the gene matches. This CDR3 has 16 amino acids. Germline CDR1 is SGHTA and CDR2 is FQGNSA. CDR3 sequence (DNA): TGTGCCAGCAGCCGCCGGGACAGGGGGGTAAACAATGAGCAGTTCTTC. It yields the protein CASSRRDRGVNNEQFF.

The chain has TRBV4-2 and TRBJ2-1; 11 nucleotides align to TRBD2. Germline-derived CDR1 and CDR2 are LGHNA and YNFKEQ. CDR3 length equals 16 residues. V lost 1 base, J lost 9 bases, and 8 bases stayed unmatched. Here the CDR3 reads CASSQGPGLAVTEQFF. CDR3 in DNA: TGTGCCAGCAGCCAAGGACCGGGACTAGCGGTTACTGAGCAGTTCTTC.

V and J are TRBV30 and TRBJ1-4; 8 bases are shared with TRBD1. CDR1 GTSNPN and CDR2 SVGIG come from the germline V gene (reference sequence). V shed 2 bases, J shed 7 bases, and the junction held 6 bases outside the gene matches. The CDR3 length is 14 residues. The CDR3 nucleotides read TGTGCCTGGAGTTTACAGGGGGGCGGTGAAAAACTGTTTTTT. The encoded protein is CAWSLQGGGEKLFF.

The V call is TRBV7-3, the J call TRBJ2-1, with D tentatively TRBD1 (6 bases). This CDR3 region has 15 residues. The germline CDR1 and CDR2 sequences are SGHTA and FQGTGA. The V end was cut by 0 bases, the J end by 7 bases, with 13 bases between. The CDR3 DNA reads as TGTGCCAGCAGCTTAACGCGGACAGTTCTGAATGAGCAGTTCTTC. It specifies CASSLTRTVLNEQFF.

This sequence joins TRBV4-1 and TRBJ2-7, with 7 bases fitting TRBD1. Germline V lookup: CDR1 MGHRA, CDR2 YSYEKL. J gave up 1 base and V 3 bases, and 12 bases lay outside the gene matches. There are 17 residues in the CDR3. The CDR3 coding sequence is TGCGCCAGCAGCCAGTCAGTACAGGGGATTGGATCCTACGAGCAGTACTTC. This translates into CASSQSVQGIGSYEQYF.

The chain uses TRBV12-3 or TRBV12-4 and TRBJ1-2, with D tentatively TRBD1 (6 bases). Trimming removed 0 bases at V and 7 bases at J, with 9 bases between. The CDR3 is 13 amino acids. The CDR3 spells CASSLAGRGGYTF. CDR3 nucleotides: TGTGCCAGCAGTTTAGCGGGCAGGGGTGGCTACACCTTC.

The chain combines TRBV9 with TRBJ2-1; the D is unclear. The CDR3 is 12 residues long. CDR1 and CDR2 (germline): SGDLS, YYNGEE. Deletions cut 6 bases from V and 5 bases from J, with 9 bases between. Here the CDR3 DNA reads TGTGCCAGCAATCGAGATCACAATGAGCAGTTCTTC. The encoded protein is CASNRDHNEQFF.

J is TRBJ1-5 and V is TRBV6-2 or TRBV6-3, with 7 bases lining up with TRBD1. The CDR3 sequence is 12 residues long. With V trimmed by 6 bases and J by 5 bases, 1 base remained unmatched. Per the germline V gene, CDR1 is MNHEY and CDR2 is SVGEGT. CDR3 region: CASSTGDQPQHF. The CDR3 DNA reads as TGTGCCAGCAGCACAGGGGATCAGCCCCAGCATTTT.

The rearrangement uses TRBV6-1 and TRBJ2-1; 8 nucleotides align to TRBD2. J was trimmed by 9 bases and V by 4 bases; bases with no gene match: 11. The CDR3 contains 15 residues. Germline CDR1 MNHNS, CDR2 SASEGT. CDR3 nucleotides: TGTGCCAGCAGTGGACTAAGCGGGGGATGGAGTGAGCAGTTCTTC. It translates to CASSGLSGGWSEQFF.

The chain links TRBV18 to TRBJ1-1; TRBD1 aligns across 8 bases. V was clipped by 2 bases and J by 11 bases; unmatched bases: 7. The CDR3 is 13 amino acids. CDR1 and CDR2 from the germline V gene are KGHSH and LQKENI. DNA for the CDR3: TGTGCCAGCTCACCATCAGGGGGCTCTGGTGCTTTCTTT. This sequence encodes CASSPSGGSGAFF.

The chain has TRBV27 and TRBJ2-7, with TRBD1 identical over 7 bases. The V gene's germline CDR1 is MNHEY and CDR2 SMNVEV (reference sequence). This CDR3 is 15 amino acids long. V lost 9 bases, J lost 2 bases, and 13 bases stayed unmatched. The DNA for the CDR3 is TGTGCCAGTCGCCCCTCTCCGGGACAGCCCTACGAGCAGTACTTC. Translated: CASRPSPGQPYEQYF.

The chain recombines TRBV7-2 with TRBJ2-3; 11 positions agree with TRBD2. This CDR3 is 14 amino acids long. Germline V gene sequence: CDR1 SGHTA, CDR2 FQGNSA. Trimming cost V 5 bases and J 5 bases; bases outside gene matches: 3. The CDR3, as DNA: TGTGCCAGCAGCCTGGGACTAGCGGAAGATACGCAGTATTTT. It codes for CASSLGLAEDTQYF.